These T cell receptor beta chains were read from a single sample in a study of blood T cell repertoires in COVID-19. The table came from immunoSEQ multiplex PCR; TCRdb's copy has only in-frame clones and leaves some out. The data show under 250,000 clones, with approximately 87% seen just once and approximately 2.6% held by the top ten. The sample was peripheral blood. Every receptor here comes from a woman in her seventies with active or convalescent COVID-19. CDR3s include the opening cysteine and the closing phenylalanine or tryptophan. Fields, in order: clone size, V gene, J gene, D gene, CDR3 protein, CDR3 DNA. A D gene is named only where the DNA matches it firmly. Where a row states a size, it is once, few, many or the class of an expanded clone; other rows omit it.

>-|TRBV5-1|TRBJ2-3|-
CASSLFREWSTDTQYF
TGCGCCAGCAGCCTCTTCCGGGAGTGGAGCACAGATACGCAGTATTTT
>-|TRBV7-9|TRBJ2-3|-
CASSQPWLSDTQYF
TGTGCCAGCAGCCAACCCTGGCTCTCAGATACGCAGTATTTT
>-|TRBV4-1|TRBJ2-3|-
CASSQFGGSDRPTDTQYF
TGCGCCAGCAGCCAATTTGGCGGGAGCGACAGGCCCACAGATACGCAGTATTTT
>-|TRBV10-3|TRBJ2-1|TRBD1
CAVSRDRDNEQFF
TGTGCCGTCTCCCGGGACAGGGACAATGAGCAGTTCTTC
>few|TRBV10-3|TRBJ2-3|TRBD1
CAIRGTGSDTDTQYF
TGTGCCATCAGAGGGACAGGGTCAGACACAGATACGCAGTATTTT
>-|TRBV5-4|TRBJ1-1|-
CASSWVPVGGTEAFF
TGTGCCAGCAGCTGGGTGCCTGTTGGCGGCACTGAAGCTTTCTTT
>once|TRBV6-2/TRBV6-3|TRBJ2-3|-
CASSSLSGTDTQYF
TGTGCCAGCAGTTCCCTCAGCGGCACAGATACGCAGTATTTT
>-|TRBV7-9|TRBJ2-5|-
CASSLAWEDQETQYF
TGTGCCAGCAGCCTAGCCTGGGAGGACCAAGAGACCCAGTACTTC
>-|TRBV18|TRBJ2-3|-
CASSPLGSTQYF
TGTGCCAGCTCACCATTGGGGAGCACGCAGTATTTT
>few|TRBV4-2|TRBJ1-1|TRBD1
CASSFGQDNTEAFF
TGTGCCAGCAGCTTCGGACAGGATAACACTGAAGCTTTCTTT
>few|TRBV5-4|TRBJ2-1|TRBD2
CASLLSGGGGEQFF
TGTGCCAGCCTACTGAGCGGGGGGGGAGGTGAGCAGTTCTTC
>-|TRBV7-9|TRBJ1-6|-
CASSPGQGGSPLHF
TGTGCCAGCAGCCCCGGGCAGGGTGGTTCACCCCTCCACTTT
>-|TRBV20-1|TRBJ1-6|-
CSASRVSNSPLHF
TGCAGTGCTAGTCGGGTGTCTAATTCACCCCTCCACTTT
>-|TRBV5-1|TRBJ1-2|-
CASSLERGLAYGYTF
TGCGCCAGCAGCTTGGAGCGGGGGCTGGCCTATGGCTACACCTTC
>-|TRBV3-1/TRBV3-2|TRBJ2-6|TRBD2
CASSRISGGVSGANVLTF
TGTGCCAGCAGCCGCATCTCTGGGGGGGTTAGTGGGGCCAACGTCCTGACTTTC
>-|TRBV30|TRBJ2-1|-
CAWSVLGRTQFF
TGTGCCTGGAGTGTACTTGGTCGAACGCAGTTCTTC
>once|TRBV6-2/TRBV6-3|TRBJ1-1|-
CASSDTGHGSIEAFF
TGTGCCAGCAGCGATACGGGACACGGATCTATAGAAGCTTTCTTT
>-|TRBV6-5|TRBJ2-7|TRBD1
CASHTGGTGSYEQYF
TGTGCCAGCCATACCGGGGGGACAGGGTCCTACGAGCAGTACTTC
>-|TRBV30|TRBJ2-5|TRBD2
CAWSVTSGGAWVSRETQYF
TGTGCCTGGAGTGTTACTAGCGGGGGGGCGTGGGTGTCGCGAGAGACCCAGTACTTC
>-|TRBV6-6|TRBJ1-5|-
CASRETTRGSNQPQHF
TGTGCCAGCAGAGAGACCACAAGGGGGAGCAATCAGCCCCAGCATTTT
>-|TRBV5-3|TRBJ2-7|TRBD2
CARSSPGGGTYEQYF
TGTGCCAGAAGCTCCCCGGGGGGAGGGACCTACGAGCAGTACTTC
>-|TRBV5-4|TRBJ1-2|TRBD1
CASSLVGSGNRGRYGYTF
TGTGCCAGCAGCTTAGTGGGGTCAGGAAACAGGGGAAGATATGGCTACACCTTC
>-|TRBV5-1|TRBJ2-1|-
CASSSAVQGRNEQFF
TGCGCCAGCAGCAGTGCCGTCCAGGGTAGGAATGAGCAGTTCTTC
>-|TRBV20-1|TRBJ2-7|-
CSARGRGEQYF
TGCAGTGCTAGAGGCCGCGGGGAGCAGTACTTC
>-|TRBV5-1|TRBJ2-7|TRBD1
CASSLGQGAYEQYF
TGCGCCAGCAGCTTGGGGCAGGGGGCCTACGAGCAGTACTTC
>-|TRBV6-6|TRBJ2-2|TRBD2
CASSSQKGGGELFF
TGTGCCAGCAGTTCCCAGAAGGGAGGGGGGGAGCTGTTTTTT
>-|TRBV11-2|TRBJ2-2|TRBD2
CASSPGRTSGGVVTGELFF
TGTGCCAGCAGCCCTGGGCGGACTAGCGGGGGGGTAGTCACCGGGGAGCTGTTTTTT
>-|TRBV27|TRBJ2-1|TRBD1
CASNPLRGTGSYNEQFF
TGTGCCAGCAATCCATTAAGAGGGACAGGCTCCTACAATGAGCAGTTCTTC
>-|TRBV3-1/TRBV3-2|TRBJ1-1|-
CASSQAGVTEAFF
TGTGCCAGCAGCCAAGCGGGGGTAACTGAAGCTTTCTTT
>few|TRBV25-1|TRBJ1-1|-
CASSSPQANTEAFF
TGTGCCAGCAGTTCCCCCCAGGCGAACACTGAAGCTTTCTTT
>-|TRBV18|TRBJ2-3|-
CASSPRPDTTDTQYF
TGTGCCAGCTCACCACGACCGGACACCACAGATACGCAGTATTTT